This T cell receptor (beta chain) was found in a study of shared clonotypes between healthy human individuals. The genomic DNA of each subset was split evenly across several immunoSEQ plates. Assay used: immunoSEQ multiplex PCR; TCRdb lists only in-frame clones, some missing. The sample holds 950,000 to 1,100,000 clones, approximately 80% seen once. CDR3 length: 15 residues. Trimming removed 4 bases from V and 7 bases from J; junction bases left unmatched: 8. Looked up from germline, CDR1 is LGHNA and CDR2 is YNFKEQ. Every donor was a Caucasian adult from Nashville, Tennessee. The sequence came from a young man in good health. Some clones in this sample may be carry-over from other donors' samples. The chain recombines TRBV4-2 with TRBJ1-3; TRBD1 matches 9 bases. Sequenced material: memory CD4+ T cells from PBMCs. Documented subset: CD45RA-negative fraction. CDR3 sequence: CASSLRTGVSNTIYF. DNA of the CDR3: TGTGCCAGCAGCCTTCGGACAGGGGTTTCCAACACCATATATTTT.